This TCR beta chain was recorded in a study of T cells in Graves' hyperthyroidism and ophthalmopathy (dated by TCRdb to about 2019). In the study overall: Peripheral blood was sampled at the time of initial diagnosis, prior to any treatment. In six Graves' hyperthyroidism patients, the study also compared T-cell repertoires from thyroid tissue with T-cell repertoires from blood. Once sampling was done, hyperthyroidism patients were given methimazole at a starting dose of 30 mg daily, whereas ophthalmopathy patients were given high-dose intravenous methylprednisolone. The 95 to 100 discovery patients were randomly divided into training and test sets at a 7:3 ratio. A discovery cohort of about a hundred patients, 43 with Graves' ophthalmopathy and 55 to 60 with stable Graves' hyperthyroidism, was used to find distinguishing TCR V-J signatures. According to the paper, TCR Vbeta CDR3 sequencing was carried out on approximately 140 peripheral blood samples, which came from fewer than 50 ophthalmopathy, approximately 72 hyperthyroidism and approximately 17 progressor patients. An independent validation cohort of around 20 hyperthyroidism patients and about 15 patients who later progressed to ophthalmopathy tested prospective prediction of ophthalmopathy.

At least ten counts were recorded for this clonotype. Its binding antigen is unknown. Base qualities are not provided; no much larger clone lies one nucleotide away. Broader findings and caveats from the paper: No statistical method was used to set the sample size in advance, and investigators knew the group allocation. Most expanded thyroid clonotypes (frequency above 0.001) were also found in blood, which suggests that blood repertoires may mirror thyroid immune responses. In validation, the model predicted progression to ophthalmopathy a median of approximately 6.3 months before onset, with roughly 70% sensitivity and about 72% specificity. In cross-validation, a model built on a 13 V-J signature told ophthalmopathy apart from stable hyperthyroidism with just under 90% sensitivity and about 81% specificity, and in testing the same model reached 80%/75%.

The TCR beta CDR3 regions were amplified from RNA transcripts. A first-round RT-PCR of the TCR CDR3 used the HTBI primer set with the Qiagen OneStep RT-PCR kit. A second multiplex PCR round built the libraries, followed by size selection and purification. Paired-end sequencing of the libraries was performed with 100 bp reads on an Illumina HiSeq2000. On the study's bioinformatics: SOAPnuke was used to process the raw data, with reads discarded if the reads contained adapters or uncalled bases, had a mean Phred below 15, or lacked an exact constant-primer or identifier match. High-quality paired reads were merged with COPE v1.2.5, and unique nucleotide sequences were defined as clonotypes. Clonotypes were aligned to IMGT TRBV, TRBD and TRBJ reference segments using MiTCR v1.1. Analysis was restricted to V-J combinations with a frequency above 0.0001, which covered roughly 99% of repertoires. A TCS score was defined as the ratio between F50 (clonal expansion) and ExV (chaos), using BLOSUM62-based TCRdist between CDR3 peptides within each V-J. Welch's t-statistics and random forest reduced roughly 500 V-J features to fewer than 15, which were used in a naive Bayes classifier (R e1071). TCRdb applied fastp at Q25 and MiXCR to the public reads, then kept only in-frame beta chains. Entries that share a CDR3 protein sequence are merged under the most common genes and DNA. TCRdb, rather than the study authors, made the V and J calls. This sample is represented by 650,000 to 850,000 distinct CDR3 sequences; around 19% of them were singletons. Over 15% of the sample goes to the ten largest clones.

The CDR3 goes from the cysteine to the phenylalanine over 15 residues. Only the CDR3 DNA is retained, 45 bases long and in frame from the first base. V loses 5 bases, J loses 2 bases, and the germline ends lie 14 bases apart. The germline V gene specifies SGHTA as CDR1 and FQGNSA as CDR2. Hyperthyroidism patients were newly diagnosed, had a disease duration of under 2 months, and were aged 18 to 65 years. Patients with uncontrolled infections, other autoimmune diseases, pregnancy or lactation were excluded. Diagnoses were based on clinical symptoms, serum thyroxine and TRAb, thyroid ultrasound and orbital computed tomography. Blood from progressor patients was collected at the time of first diagnosis with hyperthyroidism, before any ophthalmopathy symptoms had appeared. Ficoll-Paque density gradient centrifugation was used to isolate PBMCs from under 11 ml of fresh peripheral blood. Progressor patients were first diagnosed with Graves' hyperthyroidism and then developed ophthalmopathy during follow-up. Total RNA was extracted with Trizol reagent, and quality was checked on an Agilent 2100 Bioanalyzer.

The receptor chain draws on TRBV7-2 and TRBJ2-3; the D segment cannot be called with confidence. This TCR was recovered from a woman between 50 and 59 years old with Graves' hyperthyroidism that later progressed to Graves' ophthalmopathy. Sequenced: blood. The CDR3 loop reads CASSRFSDSTDTQYF. The base sequence is TGTGCCAGCAGCCGTTTCTCCGATTCCACAGATACGCAGTATTTT.